The 27 T cell receptor beta chains below were found in one sample sequenced in a study of technical replicates of blood from several donors. Sequenced by immunoSEQ multiplex PCR; TCRdb stores in-frame clones only, minus some. The table includes about 80,000 clones, 97% detected once. The sample comprised T cells isolated from PBMCs. The source of these receptors is a human donor in good health.

This rearrangement joins TRBV11-2 to TRBJ2-7; the match to TRBD2 covers 11 bases. With 0 bases clipped from V and 5 bases from J, the junction kept 9 bases outside the gene matches. CDR1 and CDR2 (germline): SGHAT, FQNNGV. The CDR3 loop spans 17 amino acids. CDR3: CASSLDRASGGRNEQYF. The CDR3 bases are TGTGCCAGCAGCTTAGATAGAGCTAGCGGGGGGCGGAACGAGCAGTACTTC.

This chain uses TRBV5-1 with TRBJ2-2; 9 positions agree with TRBD2. CDR1 SGHRS and CDR2 YFSETQ come from the germline V gene. V dropped 2 bases and J dropped 4; count of bases not matched to a gene: 0. This CDR3 has 14 residues. The CDR3 is CASSFSGSTGELFF. The CDR3 nucleotides read TGCGCCAGCAGCTTTAGCGGGAGCACCGGGGAGCTGTTTTTT.

This clone occurred once. V and J are TRBV7-9 and TRBJ2-5, with D tentatively TRBD1 (5 bases). Trimming pared 2 bases from V and 13 bases from J, leaving 14 bases between. CDR1 and CDR2 from the germline V gene are SEHNR and FQNEAQ (reference sequence). The CDR3 is made up of 12 amino acids. This CDR3 reads CASSLPHRGTYF. For the CDR3, the DNA is TGTGCCAGCAGCTTACCCCATAGGGGAACGTACTTC.

This clone was recorded only once. The chain couples TRBV5-1 to TRBJ2-3, with 8 positions matching TRBD2. CDR1 and CDR2 from the germline V gene are SGHRS and YFSETQ. This CDR3 is 14 amino acids long. Losses at the gene ends were 3 bases for V and 3 bases for J; bases not matched to a gene: 3. In DNA form, the CDR3 reads TGCGCCAGCAGCTCGGGACTAGTGACAGATACGCAGTATTTT. Amino acid sequence: CASSSGLVTDTQYF.

This chain uses TRBV15 with TRBJ2-2, with 9 bases lining up with TRBD1. Trimming at V came to 6 bases and at J to 2 bases, leaving 4 bases not matched to a gene. The CDR3 consists of 15 residues. The germline CDR1 and CDR2 sequences are LNHNV and YYDKDF (reference sequence). CDR3 residues: CATRGTGSNTGELFF. In nucleotides, the CDR3 is TGTGCCACCAGAGGGACAGGGAGCAACACCGGGGAGCTGTTTTTT. The variable domain in full, completed from reference TRBV15 and TRBJ2-2, reads DAMVIQNPRYQVTQFGKPVTLSCSQTLNHNVMYWYQQKSSQAPKLLFHYYDKDFNNEADTPDNFQSRRPNTSFCFLDIRSPGLGDTAMYLCATRGTGSNTGELFFGEGSRLTVL.

The V call is TRBV6-5, the J call TRBJ2-2, with 13 nucleotides matching TRBD2. The ends lost 6 bases at V and 7 bases at J; junction bases unmatched: 5. The CDR3 loop spans 15 amino acids. The germline V gene has CDR1 MNHEY and CDR2 SVGAGI. CDR3 in amino acids: CASRGTSGKIGELFF. The CDR3 DNA sequence: TGTGCCAGCAGGGGGACTAGCGGGAAAATCGGGGAGCTGTTTTTT.

The chain couples TRBV6-5 to TRBJ2-1; possible D gene TRBD2, 7 bases. Trimming removed 0 bases at V and 9 bases at J, with 15 bases between. There are 15 residues in the CDR3. The germline V gene has CDR1 MNHEY and CDR2 SVGAGI. CDR3 nucleotide sequence: TGTGCCAGCAGTTACTCGAAAGGGGGGGCTAGTGAGCAGTTCTTC. Its protein product is CASSYSKGGASEQFF.

In this sample, this clone turned up once. V gene TRBV30 combines with J gene TRBJ2-1, with 10 nucleotides matching TRBD2. J lost 2 bases, V lost 1 base, and 2 bases had no gene match. CDR3 length: 15 residues. Per the germline V gene, CDR1 is GTSNPN and CDR2 is SVGIG (reference sequence). CDR3 DNA: TGTGCCTGGAGTGATCTAGCGGGGGCCTACAATGAGCAGTTCTTC. Translating gives CAWSDLAGAYNEQFF.

This clone has just one count. V gene TRBV9 combines with J gene TRBJ2-7; TRBD1 matches 7 bases. Losses at the gene ends were 4 bases for V and 1 base for J; bases not matched to a gene: 5. There are 14 residues in the CDR3. Germline values: CDR1 SGDLS, CDR2 YYNGEE. The CDR3 sequence is CASSSGTESYEQYF. In DNA, the CDR3 is TGTGCCAGCAGCTCCGGGACAGAGTCCTACGAGCAGTACTTC.

The V and J genes are TRBV5-1 and TRBJ2-7; 10 positions match TRBD2. Looked up from germline, CDR1 is SGHRS and CDR2 is YFSETQ. J was trimmed by 5 bases and V by 0 bases; bases with no gene match: 2. The CDR3 runs 14 residues. The CDR3 DNA sequence: TGCGCCAGCAGCTTGGGGCTAGCGGGGGACGAGCAGTACTTC. Translation: CASSLGLAGDEQYF. Using reference TRBV5-1 and TRBJ2-7 for the parts outside the CDR3, the full variable domain is KAGVTQTPRYLIKTRGQQVTLSCSPISGHRSVSWYQQTPGQGLQFLFEYFSETQRNKGNFPGRFSGRQFSNSRSEMNVSTLELGDSALYLCASSLGLAGDEQYFGPGTRLTVT.

The CDR3 sequence: CASSRAGGPYEQYF. CDR3 coding DNA: TGCGCCAGCAGCCGAGCGGGAGGGCCTTACGAGCAGTACTTC. The chain recombines TRBV5-1 with TRBJ2-7; TRBD2 agrees at 10 bases. The V gene end was trimmed by 4 bases and the J gene end by 4 bases; junction bases not matched to a gene: 5. The CDR3 runs to 14 residues. Germline CDR1 reads SGHRS; CDR2 reads YFSETQ.

CDR3 amino acids: CASSFLEGAEAFF. The CDR3 DNA is TGTGCCAGCAGCTTTCTAGAGGGGGCTGAAGCTTTCTTT. The chain couples TRBV7-9 to TRBJ1-1; maybe TRBD1 (6 bases). This CDR3 has 13 amino acids. V was pared by 3 bases and J by 6 bases, with 11 bases between. Per germline, CDR1 SEHNR and CDR2 FQNEAQ (reference sequence).

The rearrangement joins TRBV15 to TRBJ1-1; D gene ambiguous. Germline-derived CDR1 and CDR2 are LNHNV and YYDKDF (reference sequence). The ends were cut back, 1 base at V and 5 bases at J, with 14 bases in the middle. This CDR3 has 15 residues. CDR3 sequence reads: CATSRGKGGITEAFF. Here the CDR3 DNA reads TGTGCCACCAGCAGAGGCAAGGGAGGGATTACTGAAGCTTTCTTT.

Only one count was recorded for this clone. This sequence joins TRBV5-1 and TRBJ2-3; 13 bases line up with TRBD2. The trim removed 4 bases at V and 8 bases at J, leaving 4 bases unmatched. Germline CDR1 is SGHRS and CDR2 is YFSETQ. This CDR3 contains 14 residues. CDR3 nucleotides: TGCGCCAGCAGCCCGGGACTAGCGGGATTTACGCAGTATTTT. It translates to CASSPGLAGFTQYF.

The chain joins TRBV27 to TRBJ1-5; D ambiguous. The germline V gene has CDR1 MNHEY and CDR2 SMNVEV (reference sequence). This CDR3 region has 14 residues. The V end lost 6 bases, the J end lost 3 bases, and 12 bases lay between the germline ends. CDR3 residues: CASRIHSANQPQHF. The CDR3, as DNA: TGTGCCAGCAGAATACACAGTGCCAATCAGCCCCAGCATTTT.

The chain links TRBV19 to TRBJ2-3, with D perhaps TRBD2 (5 bases). The V gene's germline CDR1 is LNHDA and CDR2 SQIVND (reference sequence). V was trimmed by 7 bases and J by 5 bases, leaving 22 bases between them. The CDR3 spans 16 residues. The CDR3 region is CASTTTEGRDRDTQYF. CDR3 bases: TGTGCCAGTACCACCACTGAGGGAAGGGATCGAGATACGCAGTATTTT.

J is TRBJ2-5 and V is TRBV4-2, with 8 bases lining up with TRBD2. Trimming at V came to 1 base and at J to 3 bases, leaving 13 bases not matched to a gene. CDR3 length equals 18 residues. The V gene's germline CDR1 is LGHNA and CDR2 YNFKEQ. The CDR3 region is CASSQVATRSGGKETQYF. CDR3 DNA sequence: TGTGCCAGCAGCCAAGTAGCCACTCGCAGCGGGGGCAAAGAGACCCAGTACTTC.

This chain joins TRBV19 and TRBJ2-1; 12 nucleotides line up with TRBD2. CDR1 and CDR2 (germline): LNHDA, SQIVND (reference sequence). The CDR3 has 16 amino acids. V gave up 5 bases and J gave up 7 bases; unmatched junction bases: 9. This chain's CDR3 is CASSPRTSGTKNEQFF. The CDR3 region has the DNA TGTGCCAGTAGTCCACGGACTAGCGGGACCAAAAATGAGCAGTTCTTC.

The V and J genes are TRBV7-8 and TRBJ1-1; D uncertain. Germline V gene lookup returns CDR1 SGHVS and CDR2 FQNEAQ. The CDR3 is made up of 16 amino acids. V lost 5 bases and J 1 base, leaving 17 bases between the germline ends. As DNA, the CDR3 is TGTGCCAGCAGCCTCGATCGTGGACGGGAGAACACTGAAGCTTTCTTT. Its protein product is CASSLDRGRENTEAFF. Supplemented by reference TRBV7-8 and TRBJ1-1, the full variable domain reads GAGVSQSPRYKVAKRGQDVALRCDPISGHVSLFWYQQALGQGPEFLTYFQNEAQLDKSGLPSDRFFAERPEGSVSTLKIQRTQQEDSAVYLCASSLDRGRENTEAFFGQGTRLTVV.

The chain uses TRBV6-1 and TRBJ2-2, with D perhaps matching TRBD2 (5 bases). The CDR3 contains 14 residues. Per the germline V gene, CDR1 is MNHNS and CDR2 is SASEGT. V lost 5 bases and J 5 bases, leaving 12 bases between the germline ends. In nucleotides, the CDR3 is TGTGCCAGCAGTCAATTGAGGGAAACCGGGGAGCTGTTTTTT. This encodes CASSQLRETGELFF.

The rearrangement uses TRBV5-1 and TRBJ1-4, with 7 bases aligning to TRBD1. Trimming cost V 5 bases and J 2 bases; bases outside gene matches: 6. Looked up from germline, CDR1 is SGHRS and CDR2 is YFSETQ. This CDR3 comprises 15 residues. The CDR3, as DNA: TGCGCCAGCAGAACAGGGGTTTTGACTAATGAAAAACTGTTTTTT. Encoded protein: CASRTGVLTNEKLFF.

V gene TRBV6-5 combines with J gene TRBJ2-3; TRBD1 matches at 8 bases. CDR3 length: 14 amino acids. CDR1 and CDR2 from the germline V gene are MNHEY and SVGAGI. Trimming cost V 4 bases and J 9 bases; bases outside gene matches: 9. The CDR3 sequence: CASSSRGQGGTQYF. The CDR3 DNA is TGTGCCAGCAGTTCAAGAGGACAGGGAGGAACGCAGTATTTT.

The chain has TRBV9 and TRBJ1-1, with D tentatively TRBD1 (5 bases). CDR3 length: 13 amino acids. Germline lookup yields CDR1 SGDLS and CDR2 YYNGEE. Trimming removed 0 bases at V and 8 bases at J, with 11 bases between. CDR3 coding DNA: TGTGCCAGCAGCGTAGAGGGGATGGGGGAAGCTTTCTTT. Amino acid sequence: CASSVEGMGEAFF.

This chain connects TRBV5-4 to TRBJ2-7; no definite D call. Germline-derived CDR1 and CDR2 are SGHNT and YYREEE (reference sequence). Trimming removed 2 bases at V and 0 bases at J, with 12 bases between. The CDR3 totals 15 residues. CDR3 sequence (DNA): TGTGCCAGCAGCTTTGGGCTCCGTAGCTCCTACGAGCAGTACTTC. Its protein product is CASSFGLRSSYEQYF.

The V gene is TRBV7-9, the J gene TRBJ2-3; D might be TRBD2 (7 bases). The V end lost 6 bases, the J end lost 1 base, and 8 bases lay between the germline ends. CDR1 and CDR2 from the germline V gene are SEHNR and FQNEAQ (reference sequence). This CDR3 spans 13 amino acids. Here the CDR3 DNA reads TGTGCCAGCAGAGGGGGGGGCACAGATACGCAGTATTTT. As protein: CASRGGGTDTQYF.

The rearrangement links TRBV28 to TRBJ2-1, with 9 nucleotides matching TRBD2. Trimming took 4 bases from V and 0 from J; bases not matched to a gene: 13. The CDR3 runs to 19 residues. From germline, CDR1 is MDHEN and CDR2 SYDVKM. The CDR3 DNA reads TGTGCCAGCAGTTCCGAGAAGACTAGCGGCCAGAGCTCCTACAATGAGCAGTTCTTC. This encodes CASSSEKTSGQSSYNEQFF.

A single count supports this clone. This chain connects TRBV19 to TRBJ2-7; D is unresolved. This CDR3 spans 14 amino acids. The V end was cut by 2 bases, the J end by 3 bases, with 11 bases between. CDR1 is LNHDA, CDR2 SQIVND, per germline (reference sequence). Here the CDR3 reads CASSISYINYEQYF. The CDR3 nucleotides read TGTGCCAGTAGTATATCGTACATAAACTACGAGCAGTACTTC.